The clone carrying this T cell receptor beta chain was recorded a few times. What it recognizes is unknown. TCRdb itself ran the RACE reads through MiXCR, one entry per CDR3 protein. This table holds roughly 130,000 distinct CDR3 sequences, about 9.4% found once. Sample time point: healthy volunteer bleed at 2 weeks. Total RNA extraction was carried out from unfractionated whole blood. The data were obtained in a study of human T cells and chemical hapten exposure. Study-wide results and caveats: After DPC sensitization, TCRs above 1 in 1000 frequency showed no change.

The CDR3 length is 12 residues. CDR1 is SQVTM and CDR2 is ANQGSEA in the germline V gene. The V end was cut by 6 bases, the J end by 8 bases, with 14 bases between. V is TRBV29-1 and J is TRBJ2-1; D not resolved. This TCR was recovered from a male donor in good health. Some clones in this sample may be carry-over from other donors' samples. Sequencing was performed on whole blood. CDR3 residues: CSVRGPADEQFF. The DNA for the CDR3 is TGCAGCGTGAGAGGACCGGCGGATGAGCAGTTCTTC.